This T cell receptor (beta chain) was found in a study of CD8 T cells in ankylosing spondylitis (dated by TCRdb to 2016 to 2017). Looking at the study overall: The study profiled T cell receptor beta repertoires in healthy donors and ankylosing spondylitis patients to find disease-linked TCR variants. The whole study cohort included over a hundred healthy donors and about two dozen ankylosing spondylitis patients. Peripheral blood was sampled, and synovial fluid was also collected from ankylosing spondylitis patients.

A note on this clonotype: Its antigen has not been determined. Per-base qualities were not stored, and no clone one base away is much larger.

Paper-wide results and their limitations: Blood from ankylosing spondylitis patients appeared to be characterized by a TCR beta motif made up of under 10 highly homologous amino acid variants. In peripheral blood, the disease-linked clones were found at relatively low frequencies and had a CD8+ phenotype. Some motif variants were previously reported in synovial fluid and blood of reactive arthritis patients, suggesting common disease-initiation mechanisms. Significant enrichment of the disease-linked clones was reported in matched synovial fluid samples from ankylosing spondylitis patients.

Instrument used: Illumina HiSeq 2500. TCR beta libraries were prepared by quantitative 5'-RACE with molecular barcodes. Processing in the source paper ran as follows. To identify disease-linked TCR variants, a new computational method was used, one built on a probabilistic model of VDJ rearrangement. The public reads were reprocessed in TCRdb via fastp at Q25 and MiXCR, keeping in-frame beta chains. Rows are combined by CDR3 protein, so each entry shows the most common genes and DNA. None of the V and J calls come from the authors' own analysis; TCRdb made them. The sample includes about 800,000 distinct CDR3 sequences, with about an eighth observed a single time. The ten largest clones represent roughly 0.51% of the sample. Sample: blood, either unsorted or a sorted T cell fraction (not recorded which). The source is a male donor with ankylosing spondylitis.

The CDR3 has the sequence CASSYPGLARDEQFF. The base sequence is TGTGCCAGCAGTTATCCGGGACTAGCTCGAGATGAGCAGTTCTTC. The chain is assembled from TRBV6-2 or TRBV6-3 and TRBJ2-1; TRBD2 matches 9 bases in the middle. From the cysteine up to the phenylalanine, the CDR3 has a length of 15 residues. Only the CDR3 region is kept as DNA, spanning 45 bases read in frame from base 1. The germline V gene sets CDR1 to MNHEY and CDR2 to SVGEGT. The germline V end is reduced by 3 bases and the J end by 8 bases; junction bases left unmatched: 8.